This TCR beta chain is drawn from a study of identical twins. Study conclusions and caveats: There was more out-of-frame TCR alpha sharing in monozygotic twins than models estimated. Findings depended on cross-sectional statistics rather than tracking the same donors. Clonotypes of the beta chain that were abundant in cord blood carried fewer insertions (memory repertoires showed none).

Trimming took off 6 bases at V and 1 base at J, with 9 bases between the two ends. This CDR3 contains 14 residues. CDR1 and CDR2 (germline): MNHEY, SMNVEV (reference sequence). A note on this clonotype: Its antigen is still unknown.

TCRdb processed the 5' RACE reads anew with MiXCR; each CDR3 protein has one entry. Here the sample spans about 240,000 distinct CDR3 sequences, over 9.5% being singletons. Sample: memory T cells sorted from blood. This TCR was sampled from a middle-aged man in good health. The chain has TRBV27 and TRBJ2-2, with D perhaps TRBD1 or TRBD2 (5 bases each). CDR3 in DNA: TGTGCCAGCAGATGGGACGTGAACACCGGGGAGCTGTTTTTT. It encodes CASRWDVNTGELFF.